This entry describes one TCR beta chain. Authors' processing steps: Amplified reference gene primers provided the basis for estimating nucleated cell counts. Generated by immunoSEQ multiplex PCR, the TCRdb table keeps only in-frame clones and is missing some. V, J and clone size are taken as reported in that table, and D and trimming were inferred from the DNA itself. This table holds fewer than 70,000 clones, about 90% found once. The data were obtained in a study of blood T cell repertoires in COVID-19. Background on the study: Sites across the United States, Italy and Spain contributed samples from acute and convalescent COVID-19.

The germline V gene has CDR1 SGHRS and CDR2 YFSETQ. The CDR3 runs to 14 residues. Germline trimming cut 4 bases from V and 6 bases from J; bases unmatched to any gene: 6. Followed over time, Seattle patients had been enrolled while infection was active. The receptor was isolated from a man aged 35-49 years with COVID-19, enrolled during active disease. The chain has TRBV5-1 and TRBJ2-1; 8 positions agree with TRBD1. Material: peripheral blood. CDR3 coding DNA: TGCGCCAGCAGCAACGGACAGGGTAGCAATGAGCAGTTCTTC. Translating it yields CASSNGQGSNEQFF. Complete variable domain (other parts from reference TRBV5-1 and TRBJ2-1): KAGVTQTPRYLIKTRGQQVTLSCSPISGHRSVSWYQQTPGQGLQFLFEYFSETQRNKGNFPGRFSGRQFSNSRSEMNVSTLELGDSALYLCASSNGQGSNEQFFGPGTRLTVL.